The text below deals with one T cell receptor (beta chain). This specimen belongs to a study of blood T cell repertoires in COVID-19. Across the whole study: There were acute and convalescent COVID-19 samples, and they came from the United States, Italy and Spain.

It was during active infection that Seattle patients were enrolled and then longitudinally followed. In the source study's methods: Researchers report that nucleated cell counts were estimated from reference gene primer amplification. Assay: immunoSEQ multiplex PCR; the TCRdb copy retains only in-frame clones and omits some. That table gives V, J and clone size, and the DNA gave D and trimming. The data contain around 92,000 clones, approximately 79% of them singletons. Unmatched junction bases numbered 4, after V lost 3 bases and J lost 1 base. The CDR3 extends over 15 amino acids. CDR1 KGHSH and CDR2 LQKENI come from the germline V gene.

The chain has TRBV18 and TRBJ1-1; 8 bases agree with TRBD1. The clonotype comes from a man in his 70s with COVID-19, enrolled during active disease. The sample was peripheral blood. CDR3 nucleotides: TGTGCCAGCTCACCGTGGCAGGGGGCGAACACTGAAGCTTTCTTT. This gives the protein CASSPWQGANTEAFF.